This TCR beta chain was sequenced in a study of graft-versus-host responses after intestinal transplantation. Method: immunoSEQ multiplex PCR; TCRdb's copy keeps in-frame clones and lacks some. Of approximately 99,000 clones listed, about nine tenths are singletons. Broader study findings: Circulating GvH clone levels at their peak were associated with HvG declines (early post-transplant). Recipient marrow showed GvH clones, some seen first in ileum or blood.

V lost 0 bases and J lost 5, with 8 bases in between. Germline assignment: CDR1 SGHNT and CDR2 YYREEE (reference sequence). The CDR3 is 13 residues long. Comment on this clone: Its antigen is currently unknown.

The TCR comes from a human donor who was the organ donor for an intestinal transplant. The chain is built from TRBV5-4 and TRBJ1-2; D is unclear. This specimen was unstimulated CD4+ T cells sorted from spleen or lymph node cells, taken before transplant. The CDR3 region is CASSLDSSYGYTF. In DNA form, the CDR3 reads TGTGCCAGCAGCTTGGACAGTAGTTATGGCTACACCTTC. Looking up the rest from reference TRBV5-4 and TRBJ1-2 gives the full variable domain: ETGVTQSPTHLIKTRGQQVTLRCSSQSGHNTVSWYQQALGQGPQFIFQYYREEENGRGNFPPRFSGLQFPNYSSELNVNALELDDSALYLCASSLDSSYGYTFGSGTRLTVV.